This T cell receptor beta chain came from a study of blood T cell repertoires in COVID-19. The authors' processing: Reference gene primer amplification yielded estimated nucleated cell counts. Profiling relied on immunoSEQ multiplex PCR, and the TCRdb table lists in-frame clones only, not all of them. The DNA gave D and trimming, while V, J and clone size come from that table. The data hold approximately 70,000 clones, with under 80% observed a single time. Before they entered the study, exposed participants had met a COVID-19 case within 2 weeks. V dropped 0 bases and J dropped 4 bases, with 7 bases sitting between them. The CDR3 is 14 residues long. In germline, CDR1 is SNHLY, CDR2 FYNNEI.

The receptor was derived from a woman in her fifties or sixties who had been exposed to COVID-19. The sequencing sample was made of PBMCs or T cells enriched from blood (not recorded which). The rearrangement uses TRBV2 and TRBJ1-5; D gene ambiguous. CDR3 DNA: TGTGCCAGCAGTGAAGCCCGAGGGAATCAGCCCCAGCATTTT. It specifies CASSEARGNQPQHF. Together with reference TRBV2 and TRBJ1-5, the CDR3 gives the full variable domain: EPEVTQTPSHQVTQMGQEVILRCVPISNHLYFYWYRQILGQKVEFLVSFYNNEISEKSEIFDDQFSVERPDGSNFTLKIRSTKLEDSAMYFCASSEARGNQPQHFGDGTRLSIL.